This T cell receptor beta chain is drawn from a study of beta chain features in type 1 diabetes. The wider study: Patients shared similar age, gender and cell yields with healthy donors. The samples had 90 million to 130 million sorted cells examined in all.

From germline, CDR1 is MNHEY and CDR2 SVGAGI. Between the trimmed V and J ends, which lost 6 bases and 4 bases, there was a span of 18 bases. The CDR3 has 15 residues. As concerns this clone: Its antigen is as yet unknown.

General study results and limits: Sequencing of cDNA might inflate the share of cells that strongly express TCR. Moderate but significant shortening of TCRB CDR3s was recorded in all four CD4+ subsets from Type 1 diabetes patients.

In total, each donor contributed a single heparinised blood draw that averaged about 120 mL. The sequenced template was cDNA made from the entire isolated RNA. The repertoire was sequenced with immunoSEQ multiplex PCR; TCRdb's copy has only in-frame clones and lacks some. The table has about 45,000 clones, approximately 70% seen once. The material sequenced was Tregs from blood. This sequence was found in a woman aged 18-29 years with type 1 diabetes. The chain carries TRBV6-5 and TRBJ1-2; tentative D call: TRBD1 (6 bases). The CDR3 coding sequence is TGTGCCAGCAGACGACCGGGACATGGGGGCTATGGCTACACCTTC. Translated: CASRRPGHGGYGYTF.